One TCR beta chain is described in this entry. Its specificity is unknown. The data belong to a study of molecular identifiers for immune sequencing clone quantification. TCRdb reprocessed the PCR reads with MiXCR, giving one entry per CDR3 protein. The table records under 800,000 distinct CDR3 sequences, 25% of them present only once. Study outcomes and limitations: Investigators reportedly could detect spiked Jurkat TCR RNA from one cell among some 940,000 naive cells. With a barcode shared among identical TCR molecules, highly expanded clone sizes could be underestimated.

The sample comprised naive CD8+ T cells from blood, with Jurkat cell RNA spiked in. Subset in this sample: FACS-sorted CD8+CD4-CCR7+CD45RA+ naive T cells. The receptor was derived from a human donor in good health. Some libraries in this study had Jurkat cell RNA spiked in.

The CDR3: CASTGAGNTIYF. The CDR3 nucleotides are TGTGCCAGCACCGGGGCTGGAAACACCATATATTTT. V gene TRBV28 combines with J gene TRBJ1-3; no clear D gene. V dropped 7 bases and J dropped 2 bases, with 6 bases sitting between them. CDR1 is MDHEN, CDR2 SYDVKM, per germline. This CDR3 contains 12 residues.